Shown below are 31 T cell receptor beta chains from a single sample sequenced in a study of shared clonotypes between healthy human individuals. The data were produced by immunoSEQ multiplex PCR, yet TCRdb's version contains in-frame clones alone and is incomplete. This table has over 700,000 clones, 55% to 80% appearing once. The specimen was memory CD4+ T cells sorted from blood. The subset was: CD45RA-negative fraction. These receptors came from a woman in her 30s in good health.

This clone was counted a few times. The rearrangement links TRBV29-1 to TRBJ1-2; D gene unclear. Germline CDR1 SQVTM, CDR2 ANQGSEA. The CDR3 totals 12 residues. The ends were cut back, 4 bases at V and 7 bases at J, with 13 bases in the middle. The chain's CDR3 is CSVGGSEAGYTF. Written as DNA, the CDR3 is TGCAGCGTTGGCGGCAGTGAGGCTGGCTACACCTTC. Drawing the rest from reference TRBV29-1 and TRBJ1-2, the complete variable domain is SAVISQKPSRDICQRGTSLTIQCQVDSQVTMMFWYRQQPGQSLTLIATANQGSEATYESGFVIDKFPISRPNLTFSTLTVSNMSPEDSSIYLCSVGGSEAGYTFGSGTRLTVV.

This sequence joins TRBV28 and TRBJ2-7; TRBD2 might be the D (6 bases). There are 11 residues in the CDR3. Germline V gene data show CDR1 as MDHEN and CDR2 as SYDVKM. Trimming stripped 4 bases from V and 12 bases from J, with 13 bases between. DNA for the CDR3: TGTGCCAGCAGTTCGGACTACCCGCGGTACTTC. Residues: CASSSDYPRYF.

In regard to this clone: The same CDR3 can be traced to other DNA sequences in this sample. The chain has TRBV18 and TRBJ2-7; D is possibly TRBD1 (6 bases). The germline V and J ends were trimmed by 2 bases and 3 bases, with 11 bases remaining between them. The CDR3 totals 14 residues. Germline CDR1 reads KGHSH; CDR2 reads LQKENI. CDR3: CASSPTGQDYEQYF. In nucleotides, the CDR3 is TGTGCCAGCTCACCAACGGGACAAGACTACGAGCAGTACTTC.

This clone was seen at least ten times. This chain uses TRBV7-2 with TRBJ2-3, with D perhaps matching TRBD1 (5 bases). The CDR3 is 15 residues long. CDR1 is SGHTA and CDR2 is FQGNSA in the germline V gene. Deletions cut 5 bases from V and 0 bases from J, with 12 bases between. The CDR3 loop reads CASSAGYLSTDTQYF. In nucleotides, the CDR3 is TGTGCCAGCAGCGCAGGGTATCTGAGCACAGATACGCAGTATTTT.

Points on this clone: The sample holds other DNA sequences that translate to the same CDR3. The V and J genes are TRBV5-1 and TRBJ1-1; D possibly corresponds to TRBD1 (6 bases). The CDR3 sequence is 14 residues long. In germline, CDR1 is SGHRS, CDR2 YFSETQ. The V end lost 0 bases, the J end lost 4 bases, and 10 bases lay between the germline ends. In DNA form, the CDR3 reads TGCGCCAGCAGCTTGGCGGGAGGGGGCACTGAAGCTTTCTTT. Its protein is CASSLAGGGTEAFF.

The chain employs TRBV4-2 and TRBJ2-4; 13 nucleotides agree with TRBD2. Germline V gene lookup returns CDR1 LGHNA and CDR2 YNFKEQ. Losses at the gene ends were 3 bases for V and 9 bases for J; bases not matched to a gene: 8. The CDR3 loop spans 16 amino acids. In DNA, the CDR3 is TGTGCCAGCAGCCAGGGGACTAGCGGGAAGGATGTCATTCAGTACTTC. Its protein is CASSQGTSGKDVIQYF.

The chain joins TRBV6-6 to TRBJ2-2; D unclear. Between the trimmed V and J ends, which lost 4 bases and 1 base, there was a span of 7 bases. Germline lookup yields CDR1 MNHNY and CDR2 SVGAGI (reference sequence). The CDR3 covers 14 residues. The CDR3 DNA follows: TGTGCCAGCAGTTCCGACCTGAACACCGGGGAGCTGTTTTTT. The encoded protein is CASSSDLNTGELFF.

V gene TRBV2 combines with J gene TRBJ2-7; possibly TRBD1 for D (7 bases). The CDR3 has 15 amino acids. The germline CDR1 and CDR2 sequences are SNHLY and FYNNEI. The germline V and J ends were trimmed by 5 bases and 0 bases, with 14 bases remaining between them. This CDR3 is CASSQQGRNSYEQYF. For the CDR3, the DNA is TGTGCCAGCAGTCAACAGGGGAGGAACTCCTACGAGCAGTACTTC.

The rearrangement links TRBV19 to TRBJ2-7; 9 nucleotides match TRBD1. Germline assignment: CDR1 LNHDA and CDR2 SQIVND (reference sequence). The CDR3 has 13 amino acids. The V and J ends lost 8 bases and 4 bases, in that order; junction bases with no gene match: 6. CDR3 region: CASGTGLGYEQYF. The CDR3 nucleotides are TGTGCCAGTGGGACAGGGTTGGGGTACGAGCAGTACTTC.

This clone has just a few counts. This chain connects TRBV2 to TRBJ1-2; unclear D gene. Looked up from germline, CDR1 is SNHLY and CDR2 is FYNNEI. This CDR3 contains 14 residues. With 3 bases removed from V and 5 bases from J, the gap between germline ends came to 13 bases. The CDR3 spells CASSELSFGYGYTF. DNA for the CDR3: TGTGCCAGCAGTGAGTTATCCTTCGGTTATGGCTACACCTTC. The variable domain in full, with the rest retrieved from reference TRBV2 and TRBJ1-2, is EPEVTQTPSHQVTQMGQEVILRCVPISNHLYFYWYRQILGQKVEFLVSFYNNEISEKSEIFDDQFSVERPDGSNFTLKIRSTKLEDSAMYFCASSELSFGYGYTFGSGTRLTVV.

The V gene is TRBV19, the J gene TRBJ1-2, with 9 bases identical to TRBD1. Germline assignment: CDR1 LNHDA and CDR2 SQIVND (reference sequence). V lost 7 bases, J lost 4 bases, and 10 bases stayed unmatched. The CDR3 has 15 amino acids. CDR3 protein: CASKGTGGLGYGYTF. The CDR3 DNA is TGTGCCAGTAAGGGAACAGGGGGCCTGGGCTATGGCTACACCTTC.

The chain links TRBV28 to TRBJ2-7, with D unclear. Germline CDR1 and CDR2: MDHEN and SYDVKM. The length of the CDR3 is 12 residues. Trimming removed 7 bases at V and 2 bases at J, with 9 bases between. CDR3 sequence reads: CASTSTTYEQYF. CDR3 DNA: TGTGCCAGCACCTCAACAACCTACGAGCAGTACTTC.

This chain uses TRBV19 with TRBJ2-1; TRBD1 might be the D (6 bases). This CDR3 comprises 15 residues. Germline-derived CDR1 and CDR2 are LNHDA and SQIVND (reference sequence). Trimming took 7 bases from V and 0 from J, leaving 13 bases between them. CDR3 DNA sequence: TGTGCCAGTATTGCGGACAGAAACTCCTACAATGAGCAGTTCTTC. Its translation is CASIADRNSYNEQFF.

The rearrangement joins TRBV11-2 to TRBJ1-5, with D uncertain. Germline-derived CDR1 and CDR2 are SGHAT and FQNNGV. With 5 bases removed from V and 0 bases from J, the gap between germline ends came to 5 bases. This CDR3 contains 13 residues. Here the CDR3 DNA reads TGTGCCAGCAGCCTGAGTAGCAATCAGCCCCAGCATTTT. Translation: CASSLSSNQPQHF.

This rearrangement joins TRBV5-1 to TRBJ2-7; 11 nucleotides match TRBD2. The trim removed 3 bases at V and 3 bases at J, leaving 5 bases unmatched. The CDR3 is 15 residues long. Per germline, CDR1 SGHRS and CDR2 YFSETQ. The CDR3 bases are TGCGCCAGCAGCTCCACGCTAGCGGGAGGCTACGAGCAGTACTTC. Encoded protein: CASSSTLAGGYEQYF.

The chain links TRBV7-9 to TRBJ1-4; D unclear. V shed 1 base and J shed 7 bases, with 4 bases lying between them. The CDR3 length is 12 residues. Germline CDR1 SEHNR, CDR2 FQNEAQ (reference sequence). The CDR3 region has the DNA TGTGCCAGCAGCTTAGGTTCTGAAAAACTGTTTTTT. Its translation is CASSLGSEKLFF.

The V gene is TRBV5-1, the J gene TRBJ2-4, with D uncertain. V was shortened by 0 bases and J by 8 bases, with 12 bases between the two germline ends. CDR1 SGHRS and CDR2 YFSETQ come from the germline V gene. There are 14 residues in the CDR3. The DNA for the CDR3 is TGCGCCAGCAGCTTGGTTGTGGCCAGCCACATTCAGTACTTC. This codes for CASSLVVASHIQYF.

This clone has more than one count but fewer than ten. The chain combines TRBV30 with TRBJ1-2; possibly TRBD1 for D (5 bases). CDR3 length: 13 amino acids. V lost 3 bases to trimming and J lost 2 bases, with 10 bases between them. Germline V gene lookup returns CDR1 GTSNPN and CDR2 SVGIG (reference sequence). The CDR3 DNA follows: TGTGCCTGGAGAGGGACGGTCAACTATGGCTACACCTTC. Protein product: CAWRGTVNYGYTF.

The chain employs TRBV2 and TRBJ1-2; D remains ambiguous. The CDR3 contains 12 residues. V lost 6 bases and J 8 bases, leaving 13 bases between the germline ends. The germline gives CDR1 SNHLY, CDR2 FYNNEI. The CDR3 sequence is CASSVGPGGYTF. CDR3 nucleotides: TGTGCCAGCAGCGTCGGCCCGGGGGGCTACACCTTC.

The rearrangement uses TRBV30 and TRBJ2-2, with TRBD1 identical over 10 bases. Germline values: CDR1 GTSNPN, CDR2 SVGIG (reference sequence). J was trimmed by 6 bases and V by 4 bases; bases with no gene match: 5. The CDR3 loop spans 14 amino acids. The CDR3 DNA follows: TGTGCCTGGATTGGACAGGGGGTGCCCGGGGAGCTGTTTTTT. It specifies CAWIGQGVPGELFF.

J is TRBJ1-1 and V is TRBV11-2; tentatively, D is TRBD1 (5 bases). There are 13 residues in the CDR3. Trimming removed 5 bases at V and 3 bases at J, with 10 bases between. Germline loops: CDR1 SGHAT, CDR2 FQNNGV. CDR3 sequence (DNA): TGTGCCAGCAGCGCAGGGTTGGACACTGAAGCTTTCTTT. Amino acid sequence: CASSAGLDTEAFF.

The V call is TRBV19, the J call TRBJ2-5, with D perhaps matching TRBD1 or TRBD2 (5 bases each). Between the trimmed V and J ends, which lost 3 bases and 1 base, there was a span of 9 bases. The germline CDR1 and CDR2 sequences are LNHDA and SQIVND (reference sequence). The CDR3 is made up of 14 amino acids. The CDR3 DNA reads as TGTGCCAGTAGTATCGGGGCCCCCCAAGAGACCCAGTACTTC. Protein: CASSIGAPQETQYF. Supplemented by reference TRBV19 and TRBJ2-5, the full variable domain reads DGGITQSPKYLFRKEGQNVTLSCEQNLNHDAMYWYRQDPGQGLRLIYYSQIVNDFQKGDIAEGYSVSREKKESFPLTVTSAQKNPTAFYLCASSIGAPQETQYFGPGTRLLVL.

The chain combines TRBV5-1 with TRBJ1-2; D call uncertain. The CDR3 runs to 16 residues. The V end was cut by 5 bases, the J end by 5 bases, with 22 bases between. Germline-derived CDR1 and CDR2 are SGHRS and YFSETQ. CDR3 region: CASRPLEGPTIYGYTF. DNA for the CDR3: TGCGCCAGCAGACCCTTAGAGGGTCCGACAATTTATGGCTACACCTTC.

The chain is built from TRBV28 and TRBJ2-1, with D perhaps assigned TRBD1 or TRBD2 (5 bases each). V lost 3 bases and J 5 bases, leaving 14 bases between the germline ends. Germline assignment: CDR1 MDHEN and CDR2 SYDVKM. This CDR3 spans 15 amino acids. The CDR3 bases are TGTGCCAGCAGTTTTAACGGGGACGGGAACAATGAGCAGTTCTTC. Translating it yields CASSFNGDGNNEQFF.

The chain couples TRBV28 to TRBJ2-6; maybe TRBD2 (6 bases). V lost 1 base to trimming and J lost 8 bases, with 9 bases between them. The germline V gene encodes CDR1 MDHEN and CDR2 SYDVKM. The CDR3 consists of 14 residues. Here the CDR3 reads CASSLSGVTNVLTF. CDR3 sequence (DNA): TGTGCCAGCAGTTTATCGGGGGTGACCAACGTCCTGACTTTC. Looking up the rest from reference TRBV28 and TRBJ2-6 gives the full variable domain: DVKVTQSSRYLVKRTGEKVFLECVQDMDHENMFWYRQDPGLGLRLIYFSYDVKMKEKGDIPEGYSVSREKKERFSLILESASTNQTSMYLCASSLSGVTNVLTFGAGSRLTVL.

The chain has TRBV11-2 and TRBJ2-7; TRBD2 agrees at 11 bases. This CDR3 region has 14 residues. Trimming cost V 6 bases and J 6 bases; bases outside gene matches: 7. From germline, CDR1 is SGHAT and CDR2 FQNNGV. The CDR3 loop reads CASSNSGRASEQYF. In DNA, the CDR3 is TGTGCCAGCAGTAATAGCGGGAGGGCCTCCGAGCAGTACTTC.

The CDR3 reads CASSPSRDIHIGPQYF. The CDR3 bases are TGTGCCAGCAGCCCCAGCCGGGACATTCATATTGGTCCGCAGTATTTT. This chain links TRBV7-2 with TRBJ2-3, with D possibly matching TRBD1 (6 bases). Germline CDR1 reads SGHTA; CDR2 reads FQGNSA. The CDR3 has 16 amino acids. V lost 5 bases to trimming and J lost 10 bases, with 25 bases between them.

The gene calls are TRBV7-8 and TRBJ1-1; D gene uncertain. V lost 5 bases to trimming and J lost 2 bases, with 12 bases between them. The CDR3 totals 14 residues. Looked up from germline, CDR1 is SGHVS and CDR2 is FQNEAQ. CDR3 loop: CASSPRMENTEAFF. For the CDR3, the DNA is TGTGCCAGCAGCCCGCGAATGGAAAACACTGAAGCTTTCTTT.

J is TRBJ2-3 and V is TRBV29-1; 10 bases match TRBD1. V lost 6 bases and J lost 4; bases outside the gene matches: 7. Germline CDR1 and CDR2: SQVTM and ANQGSEA. The length of the CDR3 is 14 residues. The CDR3 DNA is TGCAGCGTCTGGGACAGGGGAGCGGCAGATACGCAGTATTTT. As protein: CSVWDRGAADTQYF.

The chain links TRBV27 to TRBJ2-7; a possible D gene is TRBD1 (6 bases). The V and J ends lost 6 bases and 3 bases respectively, with 15 bases between them. Germline values: CDR1 MNHEY, CDR2 SMNVEV (reference sequence). The CDR3 has 14 amino acids. CDR3 coding DNA: TGTGCCAGCAGGTCAATTAGGGGGTTCTACGAGCAGTACTTC. Translated: CASRSIRGFYEQYF.

V gene TRBV19 combines with J gene TRBJ1-1; D might be TRBD1 (5 bases). The germline V gene has CDR1 LNHDA and CDR2 SQIVND (reference sequence). Trimming shortened V by 6 bases and J by 10 bases, and 15 bases separated the two germline ends. CDR3 length: 12 residues. The CDR3 nucleotides read TGTGCCAGTAGCCCTAGGGGCGGCGGAGCTTTCTTT. It translates to CASSPRGGGAFF. The full variable domain, rest sourced from reference TRBV19 and TRBJ1-1, is DGGITQSPKYLFRKEGQNVTLSCEQNLNHDAMYWYRQDPGQGLRLIYYSQIVNDFQKGDIAEGYSVSREKKESFPLTVTSAQKNPTAFYLCASSPRGGGAFFGQGTRLTVV.